This T cell receptor (beta chain) was sequenced during a study of human T cells and chemical hapten exposure. About the study: Largely, small differences in pooled library volume made per-sample TCR yields vary. Study-wide results and caveats: Having alopecia, the donors may differ immunologically from healthy people.

Via MiXCR, TCRdb re-called the RACE reads, giving one row per CDR3 protein. This table has 35,000 to 55,000 distinct CDR3 sequences, around a tenth appearing once. This clonotype was detected only a few times. The antigen is undetermined. This CDR3 has 14 amino acids. V shed 2 bases and J shed 2 bases, with 8 bases lying between them. CDR1 SEHNR and CDR2 FQNEAQ come from the germline V gene (reference sequence). Noted time point: patch test 2, 6 weeks after DPC sensitization. Treatment given: therapeutic diphenylcyclopropenone sensitization with weekly scalp DPC. Extraction of total RNA was performed on unfractionated whole blood.

This TCR came from a young woman with alopecia areata. Some clones in this sample may be carry-over from other donors' samples. The specimen was whole blood, collected in connection with sensitization to the hapten diphenylcyclopropenone (DPC). This chain connects TRBV7-9 to TRBJ2-3, with unresolved D. For the CDR3, the DNA is TGTGCCAGCAGCTTATCCGGCTCCACAGATACGCAGTATTTT. Translation gives CASSLSGSTDTQYF.